The 15 T cell receptor beta chains below all came from one sample that was sequenced in a study of blood T cell repertoires in COVID-19. The table came from immunoSEQ multiplex PCR; TCRdb's copy has only in-frame clones and leaves some out. The sample holds around 98,000 clones, under 85% seen once. The sample taken for sequencing was peripheral blood. Receptors were obtained from a man aged 65 to 85 with acute or convalescent COVID-19.

V gene TRBV7-9 combines with J gene TRBJ2-7, with TRBD2 matching 13 bases. The V segment lost 6 bases and the J segment 4 bases; nucleotides outside the gene matches: 3. The length of the CDR3 is 14 residues. CDR1 and CDR2 from the germline V gene are SEHNR and FQNEAQ (reference sequence). The CDR3 DNA reads as TGTGCCAGCAGTTGGACTAGCGGGAGATACGAGCAGTACTTC. It translates to CASSWTSGRYEQYF.

V is TRBV4-2 and J is TRBJ2-7, with 10 bases lining up with TRBD2. Germline loops: CDR1 LGHNA, CDR2 YNFKEQ. V shed 2 bases and J 4 bases; nucleotides not matched to a gene: 5. This CDR3 contains 15 residues. This chain's CDR3 is CASSQSSGSGYEQYF. The CDR3 DNA sequence: TGTGCCAGCAGCCAATCTAGCGGGAGTGGTTACGAGCAGTACTTC.

This clone was recorded once. The chain combines TRBV5-1 with TRBJ2-3; TRBD1 agrees at 12 bases. CDR1 and CDR2 from the germline V gene are SGHRS and YFSETQ. V shed 0 bases and J 7 bases; nucleotides not matched to a gene: 3. The length of the CDR3 is 15 residues. Here the CDR3 reads CASSLGDRGLNTQYF. The CDR3, as DNA: TGCGCCAGCAGCTTGGGGGACAGGGGGCTTAATACGCAGTATTTT.

This chain links TRBV9 with TRBJ2-7, with 7 bases fitting TRBD1. CDR1 and CDR2 from the germline V gene are SGDLS and YYNGEE. V gave up 1 base and J gave up 2 bases; unmatched junction bases: 6. The CDR3 is made up of 15 amino acids. The CDR3 DNA reads as TGTGCCAGCAGCGTAACGGACAGGCCCACCTACGAGCAGTACTTC. It codes for CASSVTDRPTYEQYF.

The chain couples TRBV11-1 to TRBJ2-3, with a tentative D call TRBD2 (5 bases). The CDR3 length is 15 residues. Germline values: CDR1 SGHAT, CDR2 FQDESV (reference sequence). V was clipped by 3 bases and J by 2 bases, with 12 bases between them. CDR3 nucleotide sequence: TGTGCCAGCAGCTTTCTCGGGGTGTACACAGATACGCAGTATTTT. Amino acid sequence: CASSFLGVYTDTQYF. Supplemented by reference TRBV11-1 and TRBJ2-3, the full variable domain reads EAEVAQSPRYKITEKSQAVAFWCDPISGHATLYWYRQILGQGPELLVQFQDESVVDDSQLPKDRFSAERLKGVDSTLKIQPAELGDSAMYLCASSFLGVYTDTQYFGPGTRLTVL.

The chain recombines TRBV5-1 with TRBJ2-3; no definite D call. The germline V gene has CDR1 SGHRS and CDR2 YFSETQ. This CDR3 spans 15 amino acids. Trimming pared 4 bases from V and 0 bases from J, leaving 12 bases between. Here the CDR3 reads CASSPPTSSTDTQYF. CDR3 nucleotides: TGCGCCAGCAGCCCGCCCACCAGTAGCACAGATACGCAGTATTTT. Variable domain in full (rest from reference TRBV5-1 and TRBJ2-3): KAGVTQTPRYLIKTRGQQVTLSCSPISGHRSVSWYQQTPGQGLQFLFEYFSETQRNKGNFPGRFSGRQFSNSRSEMNVSTLELGDSALYLCASSPPTSSTDTQYFGPGTRLTVL.

The sample holds a few counts of this clone. The rearrangement joins TRBV25-1 to TRBJ2-1, with 9 bases that match TRBD1. The CDR3 sequence is 14 residues long. The J segment lost 4 bases and the V segment lost 10 bases, leaving 8 bases of the junction unmatched. Germline lookup yields CDR1 MGHDK and CDR2 SYGVNS. The CDR3 sequence is CATQGQGLYNEQFF. In nucleotides, the CDR3 is TGTGCCACCCAGGGACAGGGATTATACAATGAGCAGTTCTTC.

The chain carries TRBV7-7 and TRBJ1-6; possible D gene TRBD1, 5 bases. This CDR3 has 15 amino acids. The germline gives CDR1 SSHAT, CDR2 FNYEAQ (reference sequence). The CDR3 is CASSSWAGKGSPLHF. CDR3 DNA sequence: TGTGCTAGCTCCTCCTGGGCAGGGAAGGGTTCACCCCTCCACTTT.

The chain combines TRBV27 with TRBJ2-1; 13 positions agree with TRBD2. Germline CDR1 is MNHEY and CDR2 is SMNVEV (reference sequence). The CDR3 contains 19 residues. J gave up 8 bases and V 5 bases, and 18 bases lay outside the gene matches. The CDR3 bases are TGTGCCAGCAGTCTACGGGGACTAGCGGGATATACACTAGGGGATGAGCAGTTCTTC. The encoded protein is CASSLRGLAGYTLGDEQFF.

This clone was observed once. The gene calls are TRBV6-1 and TRBJ1-2; D gene ambiguous. The V and J ends lost 3 bases and 8 bases respectively, with 13 bases between them. The CDR3 extends over 13 amino acids. The germline gives CDR1 MNHNS, CDR2 SASEGT. The chain's CDR3 is CASSDSVSGGYTF. DNA for the CDR3: TGTGCCAGCAGTGACAGCGTTTCGGGGGGCTACACCTTC.

The rearrangement joins TRBV28 to TRBJ2-7; 9 nucleotides line up with TRBD2. Trimming at V came to 7 bases and at J to 0 bases, leaving 4 bases not matched to a gene. Germline CDR1 and CDR2: MDHEN and SYDVKM. The CDR3 length is 14 residues. The CDR3, as DNA: TGTGCCAGCACCCTAGCGGGGCTCTCCTACGAGCAGTACTTC. It is translated as CASTLAGLSYEQYF.

The rearrangement joins TRBV24-1 to TRBJ2-7; 7 bases map to TRBD1. Germline trimming cut 5 bases from V and 5 bases from J; bases unmatched to any gene: 5. Germline V gene data show CDR1 as KGHDR and CDR2 as SFDVKD. This CDR3 contains 13 residues. The CDR3 reads CATSGRQGHEQYF. The CDR3, as DNA: TGTGCCACCAGTGGAAGACAGGGCCACGAGCAGTACTTC.

This clone was counted only a few times. The chain recombines TRBV18 with TRBJ1-5; D gene uncertain. V was clipped by 3 bases and J by 7 bases, with 10 bases between them. CDR1 KGHSH and CDR2 LQKENI come from the germline V gene. The CDR3 covers 13 residues. In DNA form, the CDR3 reads TGTGCCAGCTCACCCGACGGGATGCAGCCCCAGCATTTT. Translated: CASSPDGMQPQHF.

The gene calls are TRBV7-2 and TRBJ1-6; TRBD1 might be the D (5 bases). Germline V gene data show CDR1 as SGHTA and CDR2 as FQGNSA. The CDR3 extends over 18 amino acids. Trimming removed 3 bases from V and 0 bases from J, with 15 bases in between. CDR3 amino acids: CASSFRGREGSYNSPLHF. CDR3 sequence (DNA): TGTGCCAGCAGCTTTAGGGGCAGGGAGGGCTCCTATAATTCACCCCTCCACTTT.

This clone is a singleton in its sample. This chain joins TRBV4-3 and TRBJ1-5; a weak D match, TRBD1 (5 bases). Germline V lookup: CDR1 LGHNA, CDR2 YSLEER. The CDR3 contains 17 residues. Trimming pared 0 bases from V and 5 bases from J, leaving 17 bases between. CDR3 coding DNA: TGCGCCAGCAGCCAAGATTATCCGGGCCGGGGGGATCAGCCCCAGCATTTT. This translates into CASSQDYPGRGDQPQHF.